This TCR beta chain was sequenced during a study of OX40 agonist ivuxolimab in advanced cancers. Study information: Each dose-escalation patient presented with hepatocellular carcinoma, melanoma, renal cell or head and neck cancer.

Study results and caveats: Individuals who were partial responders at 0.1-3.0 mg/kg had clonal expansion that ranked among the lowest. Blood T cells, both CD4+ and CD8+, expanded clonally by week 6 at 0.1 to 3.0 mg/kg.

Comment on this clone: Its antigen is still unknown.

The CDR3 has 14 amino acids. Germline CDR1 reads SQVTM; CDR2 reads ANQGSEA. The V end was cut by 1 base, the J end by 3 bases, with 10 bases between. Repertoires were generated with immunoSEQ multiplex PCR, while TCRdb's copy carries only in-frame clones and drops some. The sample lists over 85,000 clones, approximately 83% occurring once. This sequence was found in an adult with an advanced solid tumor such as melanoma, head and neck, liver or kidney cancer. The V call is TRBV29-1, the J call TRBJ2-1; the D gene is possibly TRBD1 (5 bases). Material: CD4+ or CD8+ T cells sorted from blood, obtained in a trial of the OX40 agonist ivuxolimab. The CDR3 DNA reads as TGCAGCGTTGAAGGGGGCGCACTCTACAATGAGCAGTTCTTC. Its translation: CSVEGGALYNEQFF.